Below, one TCR beta chain is given with its context. Per the germline V gene, CDR1 is SGHTA and CDR2 is FQGNSA. Trimming left V 9 bases short and J 4 bases short, with 13 bases between. The CDR3 has 12 amino acids. This specimen comes from a study of CDR3 diversity in severe acne. Each CDR3 protein gets one entry after TCRdb re-called the PCR reads with MiXCR. The sample contains some 90,000 distinct CDR3 sequences, under 55% of which appear only once. The sample taken for sequencing was blood. The TCR originated in a male donor with severe acne vulgaris. The chain couples TRBV7-2 to TRBJ2-7, with D possibly TRBD2 on 5 matching bases. CDR3 sequence reads: CASQSGSYEQYF. The CDR3 coding sequence is TGTGCCAGTCAGAGCGGTTCGTACGAGCAGTACTTC.